This T cell receptor (beta chain) was documented in a study of metastatic and nonmetastatic thyroid tumors. Study context: Both malignant and benign thyroid patients supplied peripheral blood and tumor or nodule tissue samples, across which the repertoires of these patients were then compared. Whole-study findings and limits: Patients with malignant thyroid tumors reportedly had significantly higher TCR beta diversity than those with benign nodules, in blood and tumor.

As processed by the authors: Variation in CDR3 across clinicopathological groups served as the basis for constructing a distant-metastasis classifier in papillary thyroid cancer. TCRdb re-processed the PCR reads through MiXCR. The V and J calls come from TCRdb's annotation, not from the publication. The data show some 40,000 clones, less than 25% seen once. All patients were untreated before thyroid surgery. As for this clone: What it binds is not known. One end of the junction does not line up with germline, which may come from a read error.

Looked up from germline, CDR1 is MNHEY and CDR2 is SVGEGT. The CDR3 contains 15 residues. The chain links TRBV6-2 or TRBV6-3 to TRBJ1-5, with D hard to call. The TCR originated in a female donor with papillary thyroid cancer or a benign thyroid nodule (not recorded which). Some clones in this sample may be carry-over from other donors' samples. The sequencing sample was made of tumor tissue. The CDR3 spells CASSYGQYSNQPHYF. The CDR3 DNA sequence: TGTGCCAGCAGTTACGGGCAGTATAGCAATCAGCCCCATTATTTT.